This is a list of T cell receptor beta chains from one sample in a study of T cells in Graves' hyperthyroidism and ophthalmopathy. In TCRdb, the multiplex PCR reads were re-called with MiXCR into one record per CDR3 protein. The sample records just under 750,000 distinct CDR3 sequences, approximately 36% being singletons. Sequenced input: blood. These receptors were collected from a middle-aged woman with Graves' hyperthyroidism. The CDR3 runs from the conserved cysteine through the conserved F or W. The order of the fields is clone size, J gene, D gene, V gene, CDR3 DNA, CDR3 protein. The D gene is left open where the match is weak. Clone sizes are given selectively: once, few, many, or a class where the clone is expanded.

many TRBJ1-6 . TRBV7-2 TGTGCCAGCAGCCCGTGGGGCGGGACCCATAGCGATTCACCCCTCCACTTT CASSPWGGTHSDSPLHF
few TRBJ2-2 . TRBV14 TGTGCCAGCAGCCGTGCCTTCACCGGGGAGCTGTTTTTT CASSRAFTGELFF
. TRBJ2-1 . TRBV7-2 TGTGCCAGCAGCTTGGGGTGGGGACAGTTCTTC CASSLGWGQFF
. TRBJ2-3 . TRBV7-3 TGTGCCAGCAGCTTAGAGAGGGCAGATACGCAGTATTTT CASSLERADTQYF
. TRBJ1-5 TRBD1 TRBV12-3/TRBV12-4 TGTGCCAGCTCACCACCCAACAGGGGTAGTCAGCCCCAGCATTTT CASSPPNRGSQPQHF
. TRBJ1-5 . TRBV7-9 TGTGCCAGCAGCTCCCGGGGCAGGGCCGCCGGTCAGCCCCAGCATTTT CASSSRGRAAGQPQHF
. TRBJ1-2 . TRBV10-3 TGTGCCACCTTACCACGCTTCGGCCCCGGCTACACCTTC CATLPRFGPGYTF
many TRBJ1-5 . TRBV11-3 TGTGCCAGCAGTTCATCCCGGTATCAGCCCCAGCATTTT CASSSSRYQPQHF
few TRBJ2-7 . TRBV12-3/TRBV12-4 TGTGCCAGCAGTTCCGACGGGAAGAAGGTCTACGAGCAGTACTTC CASSSDGKKVYEQYF
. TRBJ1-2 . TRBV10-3 TGTGCCAGCAGTCCTCAGGGGAGAGGGGATGGCTACACCTTC CASSPQGRGDGYTF
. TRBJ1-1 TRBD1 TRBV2 TGTGCCAGCGGCTTCGGACAGGGTGAAGCTTTCTTT CASGFGQGEAFF
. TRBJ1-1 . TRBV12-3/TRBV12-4 TGTGCCAGCAGTTCGGGGGGTACCTACACTGAAGCTTTCTTT CASSSGGTYTEAFF
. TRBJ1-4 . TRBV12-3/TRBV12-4 TGTGCCAGCAGTTTTGGCCAGGTGAATGAAAAACTGTTTTTT CASSFGQVNEKLFF
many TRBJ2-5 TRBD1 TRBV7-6 TGTGCCAGCAGCGAGGGGGCGGTCCAAGAGACCCAGTACTTC CASSEGAVQETQYF
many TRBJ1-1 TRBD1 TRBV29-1 TGCAGCACTCAGGGGGGGGCTCGGAACACTGAAGCTTTCTTT CSTQGGARNTEAFF